This section outlines one T cell receptor beta chain sequence together with its context. The target of this receptor is not known. Base qualities are missing; no much larger clone stands one base away. This sample is part of a study of T cell responses to AZD1222 COVID-19 vaccine (dated by TCRdb to about 2021). About the investigation overall: A total of about 250 trial participants underwent TCR sequencing, of whom under 220 had received two doses of AZD1222 and around 25 had received two doses of the MenACWY control vaccine. Enrollment into the trials was organized by age into subgroups of 18-55, 56-69 and 70-plus years, and those subgroups contained roughly 160, 29 and 62 TCR-sequenced participants, respectively. On the study overall, not on this receptor specifically: Nearly half of unique spike-specific TCRs reportedly recognized epitopes outside regions mutated in the B.1.351 and B.1.1.7 variants. In the small 56-69-year group, the increase in depth fell short of significance, most likely because of low power. After two AZD1222 doses, spike-specific TCR breadth and depth were significantly higher than at day 0 and than in MenACWY recipients. Because no day 14 peak-response samples were available, the repertoires could be characterized only after the peak T cell response. The whole spike protein was spanned by vaccine-associated CD4 TCRs, and dominant responses were seen in regions 160-218 and 743-854. Participants were mostly white British and included more females than males, and it was suggested by the authors that clonal diversity may have been underestimated. Conclusions about previously exposed vaccinees are limited, since just six AZD1222 recipients were seropositive for SARS-CoV-2 at baseline.

Sample time point, as interpreted from the label and publication: about 28 days (+/-7) after the second vaccine dose. AZD1222 recipients with second doses at about 4 weeks or about 12 weeks were pooled, because spike-specific TCR depth and breadth did not differ between schedules. Vaccinee samples were obtained from the UK trials COV001 and COV002, which included a single-blind randomized controlled phase 2/3 trial of AZD1222 (ChAdOx1 nCoV-19) in healthy adults. For TCRbeta chain sequencing, PBMC samples were collected from trial participants at day 0 and at day 28 after the second dose. The trim is 8 bases for V and 0 bases for J, with a gap of 13 bases between the germline ends. The germline V gene (reference sequence) supplies CDR1 SEHNR and CDR2 FQNEAQ. From cysteine to phenylalanine, the CDR3 is 14 amino acids long. CDR3 DNA only is kept here, 42 bases in frame from base 1. The CDR3 regions of human TCRbeta chains were subjected to immunosequencing. For the original study's pipeline: TCRs in the repertoires were matched against a reference library of SARS-CoV-2-specific TCRs that had been generated with the MIRA antigen-specificity platform. Breadth was defined as the fraction of unique TCRs that were SARS-CoV-2-associated, and depth was defined as the fraction of total T cells that were SARS-CoV-2-associated. Using the MIRA data, each spike-specific TCR was mapped to the spike region that the TCR reacts to and placed in a CD4 or CD8 class. Log10-transformed breadth and depth values were compared by one-way ANOVA with Sidak's multiple comparisons tests. What TCRdb holds here is the immuneACCESS table cut down to in-frame rearrangements. Part of the clones is not present; checked against another copy, under half of the missing clones reflect an unresolved V gene, and the others are unexplained. V, J and clone size were drawn from that table, and D and trimming were deduced from the DNA. The sample table lists 90,000 to 110,000 clones, about 89% of them with a count of one. The ten largest clonotypes hold about 4.6% of the sample.

This sequence originates from an adult who received the AZD1222 COVID-19 vaccine. The sample consisted of peripheral blood, taken 28 days after the second AZD1222 dose. The rearrangement joined TRBV7-9 to TRBJ1-2, with the identity of the D gene unclear. The CDR3: CASETPGSNYGYTF. DNA sequence: TGTGCCAGCGAGACCCCCGGATCTAACTATGGCTACACCTTC.